The present TCR beta chain was sequenced within a study of regulatory T cells in long-lasting Graves disease. Investigators prepared the TCR beta libraries by applying iRepertoire HTBI primers and Arm-PCR of CDR3 regions. One entry per CDR3 protein, called by TCRdb with MiXCR from the multiplex PCR reads. The sample holds 360,000 or so distinct CDR3 sequences, around 23% seen once. Sample time point: persistent/refractory GD, antithyroid drugs over 5 years with positive TRAb. From RNA extracted from PBMCs, the TCR library was made. Diagnosing Graves' disease relied on the American Thyroid Association guidelines. The patients were enrolled through endocrinology in Xi'an, China. There are a few counts of this clonotype. With 6 bases removed from V and 10 bases from J, the gap between germline ends came to 15 bases. Germline values: CDR1 GTSNPN, CDR2 SVGIG (reference sequence). The CDR3 has 11 residues.

The chain has TRBV30 and TRBJ1-1; D is unclear. The sequencing here drew on peripheral blood mononuclear cells (PBMCs), taken when the disease was refractory, from a patient treated with antithyroid drugs. This receptor was identified in a woman between 40 and 50 years old with Graves disease. For the CDR3, the DNA is TGTGCCTGTGACCCTCGAAGTGGAGCTTTCTTT. Its translation: CACDPRSGAFF.